Presented here are 4 T cell receptor beta chains from one specimen sequenced in a study of blood T cell repertoires in COVID-19. Repertoires were generated with immunoSEQ multiplex PCR, while TCRdb's copy carries only in-frame clones and drops some. The sample carries about 200,000 clones, around four fifths recorded once. Sequencing was performed on peripheral blood. Receptors were obtained from a man aged 60-69 years with COVID-19, enrolled during active disease.

This sequence joins TRBV21-1 and TRBJ1-2; TRBD1 is the table's D call, not checked against the DNA. TRBV21-1 is a pseudogene segment. The CDR3 length is 13 residues. CDR3 protein: CASSQTGDDSYTF. The CDR3 DNA follows: TGTGCCAGCAGCCAGACAGGGGATGATAGCTACACCTTC.

The DNA for the CDR3 is TGTGCCAGCTCACCACAATCTAGCGGAGAGACCCAGTACTTC. Translating it yields CASSPQSSGETQYF. The genes are TRBV18 and TRBJ2-5; 7 bases line up with TRBD2. Trimming removed 1 base from V and 4 bases from J; junction bases left unmatched: 3. Germline lookup yields CDR1 KGHSH and CDR2 LQKENI. This CDR3 has 14 residues.

This rearrangement joins TRBV7-9 to TRBJ1-1, with a possible D match to TRBD1 (5 bases). V lost 1 base, J lost 7 bases, and 16 bases lay in between. Germline V lookup: CDR1 SEHNR, CDR2 FQNEAQ (reference sequence). The CDR3 sequence is 15 residues long. The CDR3 DNA follows: TGTGCCAGCAGCTTAGGGGCTAACTTGGGGGGTGAAGCTTTCTTT. Protein: CASSLGANLGGEAFF.

V and J are TRBV18 and TRBJ1-2, with D possibly being TRBD1 (5 bases). Germline V lookup: CDR1 KGHSH, CDR2 LQKENI. The CDR3 consists of 12 residues. Between the trimmed V and J ends, which lost 6 bases and 8 bases, there was a span of 13 bases. CDR3 nucleotide sequence: TGTGCCAGCTCTCGCGGGGCGGAGGGCTACACCTTC. Translating it yields CASSRGAEGYTF.